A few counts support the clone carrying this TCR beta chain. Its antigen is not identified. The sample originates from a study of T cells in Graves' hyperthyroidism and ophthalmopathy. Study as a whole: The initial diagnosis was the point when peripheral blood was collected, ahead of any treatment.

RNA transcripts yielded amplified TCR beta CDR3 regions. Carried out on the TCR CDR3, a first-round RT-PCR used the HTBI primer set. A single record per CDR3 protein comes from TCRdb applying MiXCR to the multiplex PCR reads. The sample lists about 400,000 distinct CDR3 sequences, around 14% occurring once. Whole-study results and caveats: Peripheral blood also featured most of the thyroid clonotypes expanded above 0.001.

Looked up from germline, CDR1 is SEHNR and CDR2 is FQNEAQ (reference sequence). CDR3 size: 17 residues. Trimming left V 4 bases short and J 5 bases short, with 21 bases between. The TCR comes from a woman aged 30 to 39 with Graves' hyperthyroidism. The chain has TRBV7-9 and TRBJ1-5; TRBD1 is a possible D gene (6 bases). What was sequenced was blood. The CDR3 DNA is TGTGCCAGCAGCTCGTCCCGCGGGGGCTATGTTCATCAGCCCCAGCATTTT. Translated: CASSSSRGGYVHQPQHF.